These 15 T cell receptor beta chains came from one sample sequenced in a study of cytomegalovirus exposure and HLA in healthy donors. The PCR employed 60 Vbeta primers together with 13 Jbeta primers. The data were produced by immunoSEQ multiplex PCR, yet TCRdb's version contains in-frame clones alone and is incomplete. The table has approximately 170,000 clones, around 80% seen once. Sequenced sample: PBMCs. The receptors come from a woman aged 40 to 55 in good health and CMV-seropositive.

V usage is TRBV5-4 and J usage is TRBJ1-1, with D perhaps matching TRBD1 (6 bases). The CDR3 sequence is 15 residues long. Trimming removed 4 bases from V and 6 bases from J, with 19 bases in between. Germline-derived CDR1 and CDR2 are SGHNT and YYREEE (reference sequence). The CDR3 here is CASSGGPGQSPEAFF. In nucleotides, the CDR3 is TGTGCCAGCAGCGGGGGACCAGGACAGAGTCCTGAAGCTTTCTTT.

The chain couples TRBV28 to TRBJ1-2; TRBD1 matches at 9 bases. Germline CDR1 is MDHEN and CDR2 is SYDVKM. The trim removed 5 bases at V and 5 bases at J, leaving 9 bases unmatched. This CDR3 contains 15 residues. The CDR3 nucleotides are TGTGCCAGCAGTCAAACAGGGGGCTCTCAGTATGGCTACACCTTC. It specifies CASSQTGGSQYGYTF.

The chain employs TRBV19 and TRBJ1-2; 7 bases align to TRBD1. Germline assignment: CDR1 LNHDA and CDR2 SQIVND (reference sequence). CDR3 length: 13 residues. J lost 1 base, V lost 11 bases, and 7 bases had no gene match. In DNA form, the CDR3 reads TGTGCCGGACTGACAGGGCTTAACTATGGCTACACCTTC. This codes for CAGLTGLNYGYTF.

The chain links TRBV5-6 to TRBJ2-3; TRBD1 matches at 8 bases. This CDR3 region has 16 residues. The germline CDR1 and CDR2 sequences are SGHDT and YYEEEE. V trimming: 3 bases; J trimming: 2 bases; junction bases outside the gene matches: 8. For the CDR3, the DNA is TGTGCCAGCAGCTCGGGGGACAGGTCACTCACAGATACGCAGTATTTT. It is translated as CASSSGDRSLTDTQYF.

The rearrangement links TRBV19 to TRBJ1-1; D uncertain. Germline V CDR1 and CDR2: LNHDA, SQIVND (reference sequence). The CDR3 is 15 amino acids. V was shortened by 4 bases and J by 0 bases, with 12 bases between the two germline ends. CDR3 region: CASSTPDTLNTEAFF. The CDR3 DNA is TGTGCCAGTAGTACCCCCGACACCCTGAACACTGAAGCTTTCTTT.

The chain is built from TRBV5-5 and TRBJ1-6, with TRBD1 identical over 11 bases. V lost 0 bases to trimming and J lost 7 bases; unmatched junction nucleotides: 3. Germline lookup yields CDR1 SGHKS and CDR2 YYEKEE (reference sequence). This CDR3 contains 16 residues. CDR3: CASSLAGDRGNSPLHF. DNA of the CDR3: TGTGCCAGCAGCTTGGCCGGGGACAGGGGGAATTCACCCCTCCACTTT.

This chain connects TRBV21-1 to TRBJ2-7; the listed D gene, TRBD1, was not tested against the DNA. TRBV21-1 is annotated as a pseudogene. The CDR3 is 16 residues long. CDR3 nucleotides: TGTGCCAGCAGCAAAGGGCCCCTGGGGCTCTCCTACGAGCAGTACTTC. It specifies CASSKGPLGLSYEQYF.

Notes on this clone: At one end the junction does not follow the germline gene, possibly because of a read error. V is TRBV11-2 and J is TRBJ2-1; 7 bases map to TRBD1. There are 13 residues in the CDR3. From germline, CDR1 is SGHAT and CDR2 FQNNGV. CDR3 region: CASTLDRDNEQFF. In DNA, the CDR3 is TGTGCCAGCACCTTAGACAGGGACAATGAGCAGTTCTTC.

As DNA, the CDR3 is TGTGCCAGCAGCTCCCCGAGCTTCTATGGCTACACCTTC. Protein product: CASSSPSFYGYTF. The genes are TRBV7-2 and TRBJ1-2; no clear D. V lost 4 bases and J 4 bases, leaving 10 bases between the germline ends. In germline, CDR1 is SGHTA, CDR2 FQGNSA. The CDR3 is 13 amino acids. The entire variable domain, with the rest obtained from reference TRBV7-2 and TRBJ1-2, is as follows: GAGVSQSPSNKVTEKGKDVELRCDPISGHTALYWYRQSLGQGLEFLIYFQGNSAPDKSGLPSDRFSAERTGGSVSTLTIQRTQQEDSAVYLCASSSPSFYGYTFGSGTRLTVV.

There are a few counts of this clone. The rearrangement links TRBV4-2 to TRBJ2-3; 7 nucleotides agree with TRBD1. The CDR3 extends over 13 amino acids. From germline, CDR1 is LGHNA and CDR2 YNFKEQ. Trimming took 4 bases from V and 3 from J; bases not matched to a gene: 1. In nucleotides, the CDR3 is TGTGCCAGCAGCCCGGGACAGACAGATACGCAGTATTTT. Encoded protein: CASSPGQTDTQYF.

This sequence joins TRBV29-1 and TRBJ2-7, with 11 bases that match TRBD1. The J segment lost 4 bases and the V segment lost 6 bases, leaving 5 bases of the junction unmatched. CDR1 is SQVTM, CDR2 ANQGSEA, per germline. This CDR3 comprises 13 residues. The CDR3 DNA sequence: TGCAGCGTGGGGACAGGGGGTAGTTACGAGCAGTACTTC. Translated, it gives CSVGTGGSYEQYF.

This CDR3 is CASSLALSGGISGNTIYF. The CDR3 DNA reads TGTGCCAGCAGCTTAGCGCTAAGTGGGGGCATCTCTGGAAACACCATATATTTT. The chain joins TRBV7-8 to TRBJ1-3, with D possibly being TRBD1 (6 bases). V lost 0 bases and J lost 0, with 15 bases in between. Germline loops: CDR1 SGHVS, CDR2 FQNEAQ. The CDR3 is made up of 18 amino acids.

The J gene is TRBJ1-2, the V gene TRBV7-8, with D maybe TRBD1 (5 bases). The germline V gene encodes CDR1 SGHVS and CDR2 FQNEAQ. The CDR3 loop spans 15 amino acids. The V gene lost 5 bases and the J gene lost 14 bases, with 27 bases spanning the gap. In nucleotides, the CDR3 is TGTGCCAGCAGCGCAAGAGGCCGGGGGACTTATGGAGGTACCTTC. Amino acids: CASSARGRGTYGGTF.

The V and J genes are TRBV7-3 and TRBJ2-5, with TRBD2 as a possible D gene (6 bases). Deletions cut 5 bases from V and 5 bases from J, with 18 bases between. The CDR3 covers 15 residues. The germline V gene has CDR1 SGHTA and CDR2 FQGTGA. The CDR3 nucleotides read TGTGCCAGCAGCGCGACTAGTTCCCATTGGGAGACCCAGTACTTC. Its protein is CASSATSSHWETQYF.

A remark on this clone: Within the sample, other DNA sequences also encode this same CDR3. The CDR3 coding sequence is TGTGCCAGCAGTGACCAGGGTGGCACAGATACGCAGTATTTT. Residues: CASSDQGGTDTQYF. The chain couples TRBV2 to TRBJ2-3, with D perhaps matching TRBD1 (5 bases). The ends were cut back, 3 bases at V and 1 base at J, with 8 bases in the middle. Germline V gene data show CDR1 as SNHLY and CDR2 as FYNNEI. This CDR3 region has 14 residues.